These T cell receptor beta chains were read from a single sample in a study of cytomegalovirus exposure and HLA in healthy donors. The protocol was immunoSEQ multiplex PCR, while the TCRdb copy is restricted to in-frame clones and leaves out a portion. The repertoire holds some 170,000 clones, with approximately 78% as singletons. Sequencing was performed on PBMCs. The receptors come from a human donor in good health. Both conserved end residues are part of each CDR3. Fields, in order: clone size, J gene, CDR3 length, D gene, V gene, CDR3 protein, CDR3 DNA. D genes are given only for firm matches. Clone size, where shown, is once, few, many, or a class for clones that have expanded.

>.|TRBJ2-6|14|.|TRBV5-1
CASSLGTGANVLTF
TGCGCCAGCAGCTTGGGTACTGGGGCCAACGTCCTGACTTTC
>.|TRBJ1-1|15|.|TRBV2
CASSGPTGSSTEAFF
TGTGCCAGCAGTGGGCCTACAGGGTCTAGCACTGAAGCTTTCTTT
>.|TRBJ1-2|15|.|TRBV6-5
CASSRGQNTPYGYTF
TGTGCCAGCAGCCGAGGACAGAATACCCCCTATGGCTACACCTTC
>.|TRBJ2-3|15|.|TRBV21-1
CASNSRQGVRDTQYF
TGTGCCAGCAACTCCCGACAGGGTGTAAGAGATACGCAGTATTTT
>.|TRBJ1-2|15|.|TRBV27
CASSYRSGRADGYTF
TGTGCCAGCAGTTACCGGTCGGGCAGGGCGGATGGCTACACCTTC
>.|TRBJ1-2|15|TRBD1|TRBV6-1
CASSEAPGQGDDYTF
TGTGCCAGCAGTGAAGCCCCGGGACAGGGAGATGACTACACCTTC
>.|TRBJ2-1|15|TRBD1|TRBV7-2
CASSLLGQTYNEQFF
TGTGCCAGCAGCTTATTGGGACAGACCTACAATGAGCAGTTCTTC
>once|TRBJ2-5|16|TRBD2|TRBV6-1
CASSEGLAANQETQYF
TGTGCCAGCAGTGAGGGACTAGCGGCCAACCAAGAGACCCAGTACTTC
>.|TRBJ2-7|20|.|TRBV15
CATSRDRVEDPTGLLGEQYF
TGTGCCACCAGCAGAGATCGCGTTGAAGACCCTACAGGGCTCCTTGGCGAGCAGTACTTC
>.|TRBJ2-7|16|.|TRBV11-2
CASSYLGRDTPYEQYF
TGTGCCAGCAGCTACTTGGGCCGGGACACCCCCTACGAGCAGTACTTC
>.|TRBJ1-5|15|.|TRBV7-9
CASSQGTRRNQPQHF
TGTGCCAGCAGCCAGGGGACACGGAGAAATCAGCCCCAGCATTTT
>.|TRBJ1-5|15|.|TRBV9
CASSPRAWSNQPQHF
TGTGCCAGCAGCCCCCGAGCATGGAGCAATCAGCCCCAGCATTTT
>.|TRBJ1-1|14|.|TRBV2
CASSDPREHTEAFF
TGTGCCAGCAGTGATCCACGGGAACACACTGAAGCTTTCTTT
>few|TRBJ2-1|11|.|TRBV29-1
CSGSLLYEQFF
TGCAGCGGGAGCCTACTTTATGAGCAGTTCTTC
>.|TRBJ2-3|13|.|TRBV29-1
CSVSGRAADTQYF
TGCAGCGTTTCAGGCAGGGCTGCAGATACGCAGTATTTT
>.|TRBJ1-4|18|.|TRBV5-4
CASSMGRRRLATNEKLFF
TGTGCCAGCAGCATGGGTCGAAGACGACTGGCAACTAATGAAAAACTGTTTTTT
>.|TRBJ1-2|15|TRBD1|TRBV6-5
CASRSTGGAGYGYTF
TGTGCCAGCAGGTCGACAGGGGGCGCAGGATATGGCTACACCTTC
>.|TRBJ2-7|16|TRBD2|TRBV5-1
CASRTSGGDSSYEQYF
TGCGCCAGCAGGACTAGCGGGGGCGACAGCTCCTACGAGCAGTACTTC
>.|TRBJ1-4|15|TRBD1|TRBV9
CASSPGTGLSEKLFF
TGTGCCAGCAGCCCGGGGACAGGGCTTAGTGAAAAACTGTTTTTT
>.|TRBJ2-2|16|TRBD1|TRBV7-9
CASSLGGGRSTGELFF
TGTGCCAGCAGCTTAGGAGGGGGCAGGAGCACCGGGGAGCTGTTTTTT
>.|TRBJ1-1|11|.|TRBV29-1
CSVSGLWEAFF
TGCAGCGTGTCAGGCCTGTGGGAAGCTTTCTTT
>.|TRBJ1-1|16|TRBD1|TRBV13
CASSLRGRGRGTEAFF
TGTGCCAGCAGCTTACGGGGCAGGGGGCGCGGAACTGAAGCTTTCTTT
>.|TRBJ2-3|14|TRBD1|TRBV9
CASSQGQSTDTQYF
TGTGCCAGCAGCCAGGGACAGTCCACAGATACGCAGTATTTT
>.|TRBJ2-1|14|TRBD2|TRBV7-2
CASSLTSGGSEQFF
TGTGCCAGCAGCTTAACTAGCGGGGGATCTGAGCAGTTCTTC
>.|TRBJ1-1|14|.|TRBV25-1
CASNEFGMGGEAFF
TGTGCCAGCAATGAGTTTGGGATGGGGGGTGAAGCTTTCTTT